The clone carrying this T cell receptor (beta chain) occurred a few times. Its target is unknown. V lost 4 bases, J lost 9 bases, and 3 bases stayed unmatched. The CDR3 contains 12 residues. Germline V gene lookup returns CDR1 SGHTA and CDR2 FQGNSA. The data originate from a study of early T cells in non-severe SARS-CoV-2 infection. Individual cDNA molecules each received unique molecular identifiers attached to them. One entry per CDR3 protein results from TCRdb running MiXCR on the 5' RACE reads. This sample has about 36,000 distinct CDR3 sequences; 6% to 8.5% occur once, and the top ten carry 24%. Broader study findings: Sequences matched to VDJdb favored anti-spike CD8 responses, while private and CD4 specificities were missed.

The clonotype comes from an adult who was a healthcare worker with PCR-confirmed SARS-CoV-2 infection or an uninfected control (not recorded which). This sample comprised whole blood, obtained at baseline. This chain joins TRBV7-2 and TRBJ1-3; 7 bases line up with TRBD1. Written as DNA, the CDR3 is TGTGCCAGCAGCTCACGGACAGGCACCATATATTTT. Translation: CASSSRTGTIYF.